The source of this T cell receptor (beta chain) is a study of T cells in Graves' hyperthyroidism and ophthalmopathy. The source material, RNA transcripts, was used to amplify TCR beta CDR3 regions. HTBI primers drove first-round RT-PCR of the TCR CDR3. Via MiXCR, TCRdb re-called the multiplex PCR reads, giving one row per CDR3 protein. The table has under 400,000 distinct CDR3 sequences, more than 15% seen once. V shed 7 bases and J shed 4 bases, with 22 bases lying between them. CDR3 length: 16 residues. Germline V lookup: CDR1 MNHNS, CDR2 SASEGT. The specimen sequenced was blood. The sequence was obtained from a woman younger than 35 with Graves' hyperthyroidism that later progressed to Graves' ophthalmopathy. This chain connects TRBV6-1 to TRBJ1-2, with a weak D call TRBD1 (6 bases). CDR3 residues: CASINSREGVRYGYTF. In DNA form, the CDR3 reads TGTGCCAGCATCAATTCGCGGGAGGGGGTGCGCTATGGCTACACCTTC.